The entry below describes one TCR beta chain. What it recognizes is unknown. The CDR3 contains 15 residues. Trimming cost V 2 bases and J 5 bases; bases outside gene matches: 5. Germline V lookup: CDR1 MNHNS, CDR2 SASEGT. This entry is derived from a study of T cell responses to AZD1222 COVID-19 vaccine. Sequencing used immunoSEQ multiplex PCR; TCRdb keeps in-frame clones, though not all of them. This repertoire shows roughly 200,000 clones, around 92% found once; its top ten account for over 1%. Study results and limitations: At baseline, just six or seven AZD1222 recipients tested seropositive. Repertoire sampling happened only post peak T cell response. Of spike-specific TCRs, nearly half reportedly target regions left unmutated in variants.

The sample was peripheral blood, taken on day 0 of AZD1222 vaccination. V is TRBV6-1 and J is TRBJ1-1; 10 nucleotides align to TRBD1. The source of this sequence is an adult in good health. CDR3 coding DNA: TGTGCCAGCAGTGAACCGGGACAGGGGTTGACTGAAGCTTTCTTT. Encoded protein: CASSEPGQGLTEAFF.